This TCR beta chain came from a study of technical replicates of blood from several donors. The J segment lost 7 bases and the V segment lost 0 bases, leaving 11 bases of the junction unmatched. The length of the CDR3 is 17 residues. Looked up from germline, CDR1 is SGDLS and CDR2 is YYNGEE. The table came from immunoSEQ multiplex PCR; TCRdb's copy has only in-frame clones and leaves some out. The sample holds about 88,000 clones, 95% seen once. This clonotype was sampled from a human donor in good health. Sequencing was performed on T cells isolated from PBMCs. The V call is TRBV9, the J call TRBJ2-1, with 9 bases lining up with TRBD2. CDR3 bases: TGTGCCAGCAGCGTAGGGGGGGGAACTAGCGGGTATAATGAGCAGTTCTTC. Residues: CASSVGGGTSGYNEQFF.